This TCR beta chain appears in the sequencing data of a study of Ad26.COV2.S vaccination and SARS-CoV-2 variants. Study details: This donor came from the COV1001 trial of Ad26.COV2.S.

This clone was detected once. Unmatched junction bases numbered 6, after V lost 4 bases and J lost 8 bases. Germline CDR1 reads SGHRS; CDR2 reads YFSETQ. The CDR3 sequence is 14 residues long. As for treatment: 15 to 20 received Ad26.COV2.S at low or high dose, single or two shots; 5 received placebo; per-sample allocation not given. Collection of the samples took place on day 63 after the first injection of vaccine or placebo. Profiling relied on immunoSEQ multiplex PCR, and the TCRdb table lists in-frame clones only, not all of them. The sample holds about 470,000 clones, roughly 88% seen once. The chain joins TRBV5-1 to TRBJ1-2; 12 positions agree with TRBD1. Sequenced material: peripheral blood, taken in a trial of Ad26.COV2.S vaccine versus placebo. The sequence derives from a person between 18 and 65 years old who received the Ad26.COV2.S COVID-19 vaccine or a placebo. This CDR3 is CASSEGQGAGGYTF. As DNA, the CDR3 is TGCGCCAGCAGCGAGGGACAGGGGGCTGGCGGCTACACCTTC.